This T cell receptor (beta chain) appears in the sequencing data of a study of T cell changes during pregnancy in multiple sclerosis. Libraries were prepared by immunoSEQ multiplex PCR; TCRdb keeps only in-frame clonotypes and omits some of them. This table holds around 100,000 clones, about 90% found once. The CDR3 has 14 residues. V gave up 6 bases and J gave up 3 bases, with 12 bases separating them. CDR1 and CDR2 from the germline V gene are MNHEY and SVGAGI. Material: peripheral blood, obtained after pregnancy. The gene calls are TRBV6-5 and TRBJ1-3; tentative D call: TRBD1 (6 bases). The receptor was isolated from a female donor with multiple sclerosis, enrolled in a pregnancy study. CDR3 DNA sequence: TGTGCCAGCAGAAAAGGGGGAAGTGGAAACACCATATATTTT. It translates to CASRKGGSGNTIYF.